A single sample is the source of the 27 T cell receptor beta chains below, sequenced in a study of control samples from healthy donors and cancer patients. Method: immunoSEQ multiplex PCR; TCRdb's copy keeps in-frame clones and lacks some. The data hold more than 85,000 clones, with about four fifths observed a single time. The sample taken for sequencing was blood. These receptors were taken from a woman in her forties or fifties in good health.

This sequence joins TRBV15 and TRBJ2-1; TRBD2 agrees at 12 bases. Germline CDR1 LNHNV, CDR2 YYDKDF (reference sequence). The CDR3 spans 19 residues. The J segment lost 0 bases and the V segment lost 9 bases, leaving 15 bases of the junction unmatched. The CDR3 sequence: CATEGTLAGGASSYNEQFF. CDR3 coding DNA: TGTGCCACAGAGGGGACTCTAGCGGGAGGGGCGAGCTCCTACAATGAGCAGTTCTTC.

This chain connects TRBV5-8 to TRBJ1-1; 7 bases agree with TRBD1. CDR1 and CDR2 from the germline V gene are SGHTS and YDEGEE. The CDR3 extends over 13 amino acids. The V gene end was trimmed by 4 bases and the J gene end by 2 bases; junction bases not matched to a gene: 2. The CDR3 sequence: CASSDRVNTEAFF. CDR3 coding DNA: TGTGCCAGCAGCGACAGGGTAAACACTGAAGCTTTCTTT. Full variable domain (missing parts from reference TRBV5-8 and TRBJ1-1): EAGVTQSPTHLIKTRGQQATLRCSPISGHTSVYWYQQALGLGLQFLLWYDEGEERNRGNFPPRFSGRQFPNYSSELNVNALELEDSALYLCASSDRVNTEAFFGQGTRLTVV.

The CDR3 spells CASSYDRNQPQHF. The CDR3 nucleotides are TGTGCCAGCAGCTATGACCGGAATCAGCCCCAGCATTTT. The rearrangement uses TRBV5-5 and TRBJ1-5; D is ambiguous. The CDR3 has 13 amino acids. Germline loops: CDR1 SGHKS, CDR2 YYEKEE (reference sequence). V was shortened by 3 bases and J by 4 bases, with 8 bases between the two germline ends.

This clone was counted once. The rearrangement joins TRBV5-1 to TRBJ1-2; 7 bases are shared with TRBD1. The CDR3 is made up of 15 amino acids. CDR1 and CDR2 (germline): SGHRS, YFSETQ. J was trimmed by 6 bases and V by 5 bases; bases with no gene match: 13. The CDR3 region is CASSGLGQGENGYTF. The DNA for the CDR3 is TGCGCCAGCAGTGGTCTTGGGCAGGGGGAAAATGGCTACACCTTC.

The chain recombines TRBV18 with TRBJ1-1; 7 bases line up with TRBD1. J gave up 5 bases and V 3 bases, and 6 bases lay outside the gene matches. This CDR3 has 14 amino acids. Germline loops: CDR1 KGHSH, CDR2 LQKENI. The CDR3 loop reads CASSPPTGVTEAFF. DNA of the CDR3: TGTGCCAGCTCACCTCCAACAGGGGTAACTGAAGCTTTCTTT.

The chain uses TRBV27 and TRBJ1-1, with D unclear. Trimming pared 1 base from V and 8 bases from J, leaving 11 bases between. The CDR3 extends over 13 amino acids. Germline V lookup: CDR1 MNHEY, CDR2 SMNVEV (reference sequence). This chain's CDR3 is CASSLYGVSEAFF. The CDR3, as DNA: TGTGCCAGCAGTTTATACGGGGTATCGGAAGCTTTCTTT.

The chain couples TRBV15 to TRBJ1-6, with D possibly being TRBD1 (6 bases). This CDR3 region has 15 residues. Looked up from germline, CDR1 is LNHNV and CDR2 is YYDKDF (reference sequence). V lost 3 bases, J lost 10 bases, and 16 bases lay in between. The CDR3 is CATSRGGTNLSPLHF. CDR3 nucleotides: TGTGCCACCAGCAGGGGCGGGACAAATCTCTCACCCCTCCACTTT.

Points on this clone: Different DNA sequences within this sample yield the same CDR3. The genes are TRBV3-1 (or the pseudogene TRBV3-2) and TRBJ1-1; D ambiguous. Germline V CDR1 and CDR2: LGHDT, YNNKEL (reference sequence). V lost 1 base and J 4 bases, leaving 10 bases between the germline ends. The CDR3 runs to 14 residues. The CDR3 nucleotides are TGTGCCAGCAGCCAAGTGTCGGGAGGCACTGAAGCTTTCTTT. Residues: CASSQVSGGTEAFF.

This chain connects TRBV4-3 to TRBJ2-3, with unresolved D. Germline V gene data show CDR1 as LGHNA and CDR2 as YSLEER. This CDR3 comprises 14 residues. V dropped 2 bases and J dropped 2 bases, with 8 bases sitting between them. CDR3 DNA sequence: TGCGCCAGCAGCCAAAGGGCCGTCACAGATACGCAGTATTTT. It yields the protein CASSQRAVTDTQYF.

This rearrangement joins TRBV6-5 to TRBJ1-1; 7 bases fit TRBD1. CDR1 MNHEY and CDR2 SVGAGI come from the germline V gene. V shed 6 bases, J shed 2 bases, and the junction held 9 bases outside the gene matches. The CDR3 sequence is 15 residues long. Here the CDR3 DNA reads TGTGCCAGCAGGAAAACAGGGGACGCAAACACTGAAGCTTTCTTT. It yields the protein CASRKTGDANTEAFF.

The chain has TRBV7-2 and TRBJ2-3, with 8 positions matching TRBD1. CDR3 length equals 15 residues. CDR1 is SGHTA, CDR2 FQGNSA, per germline. With V trimmed by 5 bases and J by 5 bases, 9 bases remained unmatched. CDR3 coding DNA: TGTGCCAGCAGCCCGTCCGGTGGACAGGGAGATACGCAGTATTTT. Translation: CASSPSGGQGDTQYF.

This clone was recorded a few times. The V and J genes are TRBV6-2 or TRBV6-3 and TRBJ2-7; 7 nucleotides line up with TRBD2. The J segment lost 6 bases and the V segment lost 5 bases, leaving 10 bases of the junction unmatched. The germline CDR1 and CDR2 sequences are MNHEY and SVGEGT. The CDR3 consists of 14 residues. The CDR3 nucleotides are TGTGCCAGCAGTGACGGGGCGGGAGTAGGCGAGCAGTACTTC. It translates to CASSDGAGVGEQYF.

The rearrangement links TRBV28 to TRBJ1-4; 9 bases fit TRBD1. The CDR3 is made up of 16 amino acids. Trimming at V came to 4 bases and at J to 8 bases, leaving 11 bases not matched to a gene. Germline CDR1 reads MDHEN; CDR2 reads SYDVKM. The DNA of the CDR3 is TGTGCCAGCAGTTCCCCCGGGACAGGGTTACAGGAAAAACTGTTTTTT. Its translation is CASSSPGTGLQEKLFF.

The rearrangement joins TRBV4-2 to TRBJ2-7, with D possibly TRBD2 on 5 matching bases. The germline V gene has CDR1 LGHNA and CDR2 YNFKEQ. The V end was cut by 1 base, the J end by 7 bases, with 11 bases between. The CDR3 spans 13 residues. The CDR3 loop is CASSQARTGEQYF. The CDR3 nucleotides read TGTGCCAGCAGCCAAGCTAGGACGGGGGAGCAGTACTTC.

CDR3 amino acids: CATSDPSLQGAGANVLTF. In nucleotides, the CDR3 is TGTGCCACCAGTGATCCCTCTCTGCAGGGGGCTGGGGCCAACGTCCTGACTTTC. The V gene is TRBV24-1, the J gene TRBJ2-6; 7 nucleotides agree with TRBD1. The CDR3 sequence is 18 residues long. Germline lookup yields CDR1 KGHDR and CDR2 SFDVKD. J lost 2 bases, V lost 3 bases, and 9 bases had no gene match.

The chain recombines TRBV27 with TRBJ1-5; TRBD1 might be the D (5 bases). CDR3 length: 14 residues. V was trimmed by 2 bases and J by 3 bases, leaving 8 bases between them. Germline-derived CDR1 and CDR2 are MNHEY and SMNVEV (reference sequence). The DNA for the CDR3 is TGTGCCAGCAGTTTACAGGGTGACAATCAGCCCCAGCATTTT. This encodes CASSLQGDNQPQHF.

V and J are TRBV19 and TRBJ2-1, with 9 bases aligning to TRBD2. V trimming: 2 bases; J trimming: 7 bases; junction bases outside the gene matches: 6. This CDR3 has 15 residues. Per germline, CDR1 LNHDA and CDR2 SQIVND (reference sequence). The CDR3 DNA reads TGTGCCAGTAGTATAATGCTAGCGGGAAGTAATGAGCAGTTCTTC. This gives the protein CASSIMLAGSNEQFF. The full variable domain, completed using reference TRBV19 and TRBJ2-1, is DGGITQSPKYLFRKEGQNVTLSCEQNLNHDAMYWYRQDPGQGLRLIYYSQIVNDFQKGDIAEGYSVSREKKESFPLTVTSAQKNPTAFYLCASSIMLAGSNEQFFGPGTRLTVL.

This rearrangement joins TRBV11-2 to TRBJ2-2; 8 nucleotides align to TRBD1. The CDR3 length is 15 residues. CDR1 is SGHAT and CDR2 is FQNNGV in the germline V gene. V shed 5 bases and J 7 bases; nucleotides not matched to a gene: 9. CDR3 DNA sequence: TGTGCCAGCAGCGCCCGACAGGGGTTTTTCGGGGAGCTGTTTTTT. Translating gives CASSARQGFFGELFF.

This clone appeared once. This sequence joins TRBV2 and TRBJ1-6, with a weak D call TRBD1 (5 bases). The CDR3 covers 15 residues. Trimming removed 4 bases from V and 1 base from J, with 8 bases in between. Germline V gene lookup returns CDR1 SNHLY and CDR2 FYNNEI. CDR3 protein: CASSVRGSYNSPLHF. Written as DNA, the CDR3 is TGTGCCAGCAGTGTAAGGGGTTCCTATAATTCACCCCTCCACTTT.

The rearrangement joins TRBV5-8 to TRBJ1-5; D might be TRBD1 (6 bases). CDR3 length: 14 amino acids. Germline values: CDR1 SGHTS, CDR2 YDEGEE. With 1 base removed from V and 7 bases from J, the gap between germline ends came to 12 bases. The CDR3 region is CASSLWRGTQPQHF. The DNA of the CDR3 is TGTGCCAGCAGCTTGTGGAGGGGGACCCAGCCCCAGCATTTT.

CDR3 coding DNA: TGTGCCAGCAGCTTTCGGGGCAGCTACGAGCAGTACTTC. Translating it yields CASSFRGSYEQYF. The V and J genes are TRBV11-2 and TRBJ2-7; D may be TRBD1 or TRBD2 (5 bases each). V was clipped by 3 bases and J by 3 bases, with 9 bases between them. From germline, CDR1 is SGHAT and CDR2 FQNNGV. This CDR3 is 13 amino acids long.

V and J are TRBV6-4 and TRBJ2-1; D may match TRBD1 or TRBD2 (6 bases each). The CDR3 is 17 residues long. Germline values: CDR1 MRHNA, CDR2 SNTAGT. V dropped 10 bases and J dropped 3 bases, with 25 bases sitting between them. The CDR3 is CAIPEGDRDPDYNEQFF. Here the CDR3 DNA reads TGTGCCATCCCGGAGGGGGACCGGGACCCGGACTACAATGAGCAGTTCTTC.

This chain joins TRBV5-5 and TRBJ1-5; a weak D match, TRBD1 (5 bases). Trimming took off 0 bases at V and 1 base at J, with 17 bases between the two ends. The V gene's germline CDR1 is SGHKS and CDR2 YYEKEE (reference sequence). CDR3 size: 18 residues. The CDR3 DNA reads as TGTGCCAGCAGCTTGGAACCCAGCAGGGCCCGCAGCAATCAGCCCCAGCATTTT. It translates to CASSLEPSRARSNQPQHF.

The CDR3 sequence: CASSTLDRVNTEAFF. The CDR3 DNA follows: TGTGCCAGCAGCACATTGGACAGGGTGAACACTGAAGCTTTCTTT. This chain uses TRBV13 with TRBJ1-1; 8 nucleotides agree with TRBD1. The CDR3 runs to 15 residues. Trimming cost V 5 bases and J 0 bases; bases outside gene matches: 5. Germline CDR1 is PRHDT and CDR2 is FYEKMQ (reference sequence).

The V and J genes are TRBV24-1 and TRBJ2-1, with D perhaps TRBD1 or TRBD2 (5 bases each). V was shortened by 0 bases and J by 15 bases, with 11 bases between the two germline ends. Looked up from germline, CDR1 is KGHDR and CDR2 is SFDVKD. The CDR3 totals 12 residues. CDR3 loop: CATSDLRRGPFF. The CDR3 DNA reads TGTGCCACCAGTGATTTGCGAAGGGGACCGTTCTTC.

V and J are TRBV6-6 and TRBJ2-2, with TRBD1 matching over 9 bases. Per the germline V gene, CDR1 is MNHNY and CDR2 is SVGAGI (reference sequence). The CDR3 has 20 residues. The V and J ends lost 6 bases and 9 bases, in that order; junction bases with no gene match: 26. CDR3 protein: CASRRPGQGSFRGDAWELFF. In DNA form, the CDR3 reads TGTGCCAGCAGACGACCGGGACAGGGAAGTTTTCGGGGGGATGCTTGGGAGCTGTTTTTT.

The chain links TRBV9 to TRBJ2-2; D remains ambiguous. The CDR3 has 13 amino acids. V gave up 1 base and J gave up 7 bases, with 8 bases separating them. The germline gives CDR1 SGDLS, CDR2 YYNGEE. The CDR3 here is CASSVLPGGELFF. The CDR3 DNA follows: TGTGCCAGCAGCGTACTTCCCGGCGGGGAGCTGTTTTTT.